The table lists the clone carrying this T cell receptor (beta chain) with many counts. Its matching antigen is unknown. Combining a sample-barcoded 5' primer with a J-beta primer mix, a second PCR ran for about 7 to 11 cycles. One entry per CDR3 protein results from TCRdb running MiXCR on the 5' RACE reads. Of 650,000 to 700,000 distinct CDR3 sequences in the sample, approximately 29% were seen once. Unmatched junction bases numbered 10, after V lost 1 base and J lost 3 bases. In germline, CDR1 is LGHNA, CDR2 YSLEER. This CDR3 comprises 19 residues. The data derive from a study of blood T cells in healthy people across ages. The study's findings and limits: Using unsorted PBMCs precluded a conclusive naive versus antigen-experienced comparison.

It was 8 to 10 milliliters of peripheral blood that were drawn from each donor. This TCR derives from a woman older than 75 in good health. Material for sequencing was blood. This chain joins TRBV4-3 and TRBJ2-1; 12 nucleotides line up with TRBD2. The CDR3 DNA sequence: TGCGCCAGCAGCCAAGGGCAACTAGCGGGGGGAGACTACTACAATGAGCAGTTCTTC. It codes for CASSQGQLAGGDYYNEQFF.